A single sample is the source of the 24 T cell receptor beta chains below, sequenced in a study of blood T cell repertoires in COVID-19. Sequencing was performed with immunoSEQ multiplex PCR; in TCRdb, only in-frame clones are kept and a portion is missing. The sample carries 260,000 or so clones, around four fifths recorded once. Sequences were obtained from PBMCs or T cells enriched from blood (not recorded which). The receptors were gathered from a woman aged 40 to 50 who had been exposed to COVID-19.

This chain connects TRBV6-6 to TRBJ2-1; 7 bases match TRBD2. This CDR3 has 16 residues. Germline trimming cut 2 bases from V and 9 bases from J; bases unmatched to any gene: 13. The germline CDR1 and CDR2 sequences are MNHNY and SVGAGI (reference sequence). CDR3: CASSYGGGSVGSEQFF. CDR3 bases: TGTGCCAGCAGTTACGGCGGGGGATCGGTTGGGAGTGAGCAGTTCTTC.

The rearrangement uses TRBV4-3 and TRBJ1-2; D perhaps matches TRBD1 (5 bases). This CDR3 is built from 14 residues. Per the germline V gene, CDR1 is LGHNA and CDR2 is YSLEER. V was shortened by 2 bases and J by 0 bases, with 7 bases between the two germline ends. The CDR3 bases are TGCGCCAGCAGCCAATCAGGGTCTAACTATGGCTACACCTTC. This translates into CASSQSGSNYGYTF.

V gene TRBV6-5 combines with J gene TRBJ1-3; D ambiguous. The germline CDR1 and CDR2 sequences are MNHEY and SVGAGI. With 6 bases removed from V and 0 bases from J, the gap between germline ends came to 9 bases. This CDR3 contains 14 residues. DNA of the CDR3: TGTGCCAGCAGCTCGGGATACTCTGGAAACACCATATATTTT. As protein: CASSSGYSGNTIYF.

The CDR3 loop reads CASSQIRDLSSYEQYF. As DNA, the CDR3 is TGCGCCAGCAGCCAGATCCGGGACTTAAGCTCCTACGAGCAGTACTTC. This chain connects TRBV4-1 to TRBJ2-7, with D perhaps TRBD2 (6 bases). This CDR3 region has 16 residues. The V end was cut by 3 bases, the J end by 0 bases, with 15 bases between. Germline V gene lookup returns CDR1 MGHRA and CDR2 YSYEKL.

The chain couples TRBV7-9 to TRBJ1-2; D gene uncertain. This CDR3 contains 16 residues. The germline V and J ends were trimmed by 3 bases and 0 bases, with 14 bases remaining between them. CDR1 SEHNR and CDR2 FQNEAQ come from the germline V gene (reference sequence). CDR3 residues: CASSLMVGATNYGYTF. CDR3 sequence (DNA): TGTGCCAGCAGCTTGATGGTGGGCGCTACTAACTATGGCTACACCTTC.

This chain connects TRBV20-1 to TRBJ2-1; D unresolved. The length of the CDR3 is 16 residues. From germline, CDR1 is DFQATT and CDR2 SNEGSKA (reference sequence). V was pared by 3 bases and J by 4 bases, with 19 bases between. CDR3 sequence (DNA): TGCAGTGCTAGTAAAGAAGAACTAATTCCTTACAATGAGCAGTTCTTC. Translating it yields CSASKEELIPYNEQFF.

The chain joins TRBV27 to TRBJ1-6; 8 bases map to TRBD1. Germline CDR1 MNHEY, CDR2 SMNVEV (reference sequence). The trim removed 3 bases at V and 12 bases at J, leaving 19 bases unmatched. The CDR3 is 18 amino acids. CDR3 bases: TGTGCCAGCAGTTTCCTATCTTCCGGGACAGGTGGGACGGGACCCCTCCACTTT. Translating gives CASSFLSSGTGGTGPLHF.

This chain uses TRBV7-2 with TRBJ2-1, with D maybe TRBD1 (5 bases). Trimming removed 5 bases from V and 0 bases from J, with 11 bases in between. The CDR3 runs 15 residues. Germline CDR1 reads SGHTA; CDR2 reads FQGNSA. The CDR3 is CASSAGISSYNEQFF. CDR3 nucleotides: TGTGCCAGCAGCGCAGGGATTAGCTCCTACAATGAGCAGTTCTTC.

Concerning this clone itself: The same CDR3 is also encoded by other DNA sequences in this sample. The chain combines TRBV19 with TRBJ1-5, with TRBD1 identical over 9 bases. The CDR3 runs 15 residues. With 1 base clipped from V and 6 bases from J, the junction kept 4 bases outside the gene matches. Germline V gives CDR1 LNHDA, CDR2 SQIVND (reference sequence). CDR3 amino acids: CASSIGDRVGQPQHF. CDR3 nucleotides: TGTGCCAGTAGTATAGGGGACAGGGTGGGTCAGCCCCAGCATTTT.

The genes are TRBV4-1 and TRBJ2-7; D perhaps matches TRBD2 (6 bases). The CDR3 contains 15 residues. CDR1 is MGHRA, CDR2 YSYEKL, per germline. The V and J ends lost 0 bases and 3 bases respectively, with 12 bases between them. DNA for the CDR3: TGCGCCAGCAGCCAAGATTTCCCTAGCGACTACGAGCAGTACTTC. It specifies CASSQDFPSDYEQYF.

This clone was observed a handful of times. The CDR3 spells CASSLDSGYNNEQFF. CDR3 in DNA: TGCGCCAGCAGCTTGGATAGCGGCTACAACAATGAGCAGTTCTTC. The rearrangement joins TRBV5-1 to TRBJ2-1, with TRBD2 as a possible D gene (6 bases). Trimming took off 0 bases at V and 5 bases at J, with 12 bases between the two ends. The CDR3 length is 15 residues. Germline CDR1 reads SGHRS; CDR2 reads YFSETQ. Based on the CDR3 plus reference TRBV5-1 and TRBJ2-1, the full variable domain is KAGVTQTPRYLIKTRGQQVTLSCSPISGHRSVSWYQQTPGQGLQFLFEYFSETQRNKGNFPGRFSGRQFSNSRSEMNVSTLELGDSALYLCASSLDSGYNNEQFFGPGTRLTVL.

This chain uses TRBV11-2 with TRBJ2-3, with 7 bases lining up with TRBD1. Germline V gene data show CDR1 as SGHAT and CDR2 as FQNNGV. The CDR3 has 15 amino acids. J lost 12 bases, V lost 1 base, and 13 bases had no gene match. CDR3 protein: CASSLGGTGTVPQYF. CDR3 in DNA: TGTGCCAGCAGCTTAGGAGGTACCGGGACAGTCCCTCAGTATTTT.

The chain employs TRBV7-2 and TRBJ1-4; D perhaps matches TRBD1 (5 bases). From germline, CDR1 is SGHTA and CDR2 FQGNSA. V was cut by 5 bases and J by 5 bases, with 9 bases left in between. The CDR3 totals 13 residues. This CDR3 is CASSGAGNEKLFF. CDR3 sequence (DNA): TGTGCCAGCAGCGGGGCAGGGAATGAAAAACTGTTTTTT.

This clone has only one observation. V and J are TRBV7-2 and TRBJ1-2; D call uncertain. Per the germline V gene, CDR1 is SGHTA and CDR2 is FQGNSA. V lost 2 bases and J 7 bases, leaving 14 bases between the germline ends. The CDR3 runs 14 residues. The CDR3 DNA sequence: TGTGCCAGCAGCTTATCACTGGTTATGAGTGGCTACACCTTC. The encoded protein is CASSLSLVMSGYTF. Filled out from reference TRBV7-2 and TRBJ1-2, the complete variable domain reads GAGVSQSPSNKVTEKGKDVELRCDPISGHTALYWYRQSLGQGLEFLIYFQGNSAPDKSGLPSDRFSAERTGGSVSTLTIQRTQQEDSAVYLCASSLSLVMSGYTFGSGTRLTVV.

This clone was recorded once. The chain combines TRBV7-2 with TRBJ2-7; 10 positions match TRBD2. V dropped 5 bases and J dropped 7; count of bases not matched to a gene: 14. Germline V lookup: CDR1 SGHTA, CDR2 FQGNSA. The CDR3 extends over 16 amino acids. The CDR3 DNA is TGTGCCAGCAGCCCCCGTGGTAGCGGGGGGTCGAGAGAGCAGTACTTC. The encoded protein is CASSPRGSGGSREQYF.

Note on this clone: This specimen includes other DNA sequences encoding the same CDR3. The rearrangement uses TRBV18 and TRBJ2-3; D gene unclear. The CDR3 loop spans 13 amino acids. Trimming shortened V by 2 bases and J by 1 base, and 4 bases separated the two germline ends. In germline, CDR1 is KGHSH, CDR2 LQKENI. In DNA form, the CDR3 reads TGTGCCAGCTCACCAACTGGCACAGATACGCAGTATTTT. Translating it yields CASSPTGTDTQYF.

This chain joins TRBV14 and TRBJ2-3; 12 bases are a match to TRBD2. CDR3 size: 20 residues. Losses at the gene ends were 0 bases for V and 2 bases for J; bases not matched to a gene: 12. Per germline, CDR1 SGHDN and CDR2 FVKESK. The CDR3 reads CASSQEDLRGLAGLTDTQYF. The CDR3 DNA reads TGTGCCAGCAGCCAAGAAGATTTACGAGGACTAGCGGGACTCACAGATACGCAGTATTTT.

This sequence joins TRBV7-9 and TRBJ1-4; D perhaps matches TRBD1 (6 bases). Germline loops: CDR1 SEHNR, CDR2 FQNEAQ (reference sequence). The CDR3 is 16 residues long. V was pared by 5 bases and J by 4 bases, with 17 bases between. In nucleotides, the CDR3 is TGTGCCAGCAGCCCGCGCGGGGGGCCTGGTAATGAAAAACTGTTTTTT. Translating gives CASSPRGGPGNEKLFF. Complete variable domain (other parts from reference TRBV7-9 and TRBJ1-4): DTGVSQNPRHKITKRGQNVTFRCDPISEHNRLYWYRQTLGQGPEFLTYFQNEAQLEKSRLLSDRFSAERPKGSFSTLEIQRTEQGDSAMYLCASSPRGGPGNEKLFFGSGTQLSVL.

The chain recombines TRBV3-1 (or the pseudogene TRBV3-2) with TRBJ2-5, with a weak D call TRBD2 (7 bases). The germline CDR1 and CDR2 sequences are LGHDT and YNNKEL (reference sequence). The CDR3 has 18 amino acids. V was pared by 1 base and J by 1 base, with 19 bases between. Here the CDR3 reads CASSQGAVGGGLQETQYF. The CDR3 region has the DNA TGTGCCAGCAGCCAAGGGGCCGTGGGAGGGGGACTCCAAGAGACCCAGTACTTC.

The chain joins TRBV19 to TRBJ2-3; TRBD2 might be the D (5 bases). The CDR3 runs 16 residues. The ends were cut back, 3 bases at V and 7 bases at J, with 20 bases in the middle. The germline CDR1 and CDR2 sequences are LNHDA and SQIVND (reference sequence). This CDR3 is CASSIPGVGRENTQYF. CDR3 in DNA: TGTGCCAGTAGTATCCCAGGAGTGGGAAGGGAGAATACGCAGTATTTT.

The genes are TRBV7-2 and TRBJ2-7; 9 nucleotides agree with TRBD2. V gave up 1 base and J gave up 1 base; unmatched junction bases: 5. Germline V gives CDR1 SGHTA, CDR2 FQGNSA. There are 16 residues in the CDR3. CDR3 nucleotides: TGTGCCAGCAGCTTAGGTCCTAGCGGGGCTTCCTACGAGCAGTACTTC. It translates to CASSLGPSGASYEQYF.

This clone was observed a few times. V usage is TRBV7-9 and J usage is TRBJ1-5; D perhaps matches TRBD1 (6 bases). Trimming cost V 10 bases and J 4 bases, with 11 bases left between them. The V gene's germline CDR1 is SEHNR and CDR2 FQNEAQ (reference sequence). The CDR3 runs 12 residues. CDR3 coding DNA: TGTGCCATTTCAGGGGAAAATCAGCCCCAGCATTTT. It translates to CAISGENQPQHF.

CDR3 DNA: TGTGCCACCAGTGCAGGATTTAACTATGGCTACACCTTC. Protein sequence: CATSAGFNYGYTF. V gene TRBV24-1 combines with J gene TRBJ1-2; no clear D gene. Trimming took off 5 bases at V and 1 base at J, with 7 bases between the two ends. Germline V CDR1 and CDR2: KGHDR, SFDVKD. CDR3 length: 13 amino acids.

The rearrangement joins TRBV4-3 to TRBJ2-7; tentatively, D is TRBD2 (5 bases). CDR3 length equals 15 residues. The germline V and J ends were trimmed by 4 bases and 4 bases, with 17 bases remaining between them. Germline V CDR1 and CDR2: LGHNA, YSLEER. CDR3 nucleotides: TGCGCCAGCAGCCTCCGGGCCGGGGTCCAATACGAGCAGTACTTC. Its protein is CASSLRAGVQYEQYF.